This T cell receptor beta chain was retrieved from a study of beta chain features in type 1 diabetes. Study results and limitations: All four CD4+ subsets from Type 1 diabetes patients carried moderately but significantly shorter TCRB CDR3s. VDJ junctions from patients with type 1 diabetes contained fewer insertions and more deletions.

This clone was picked up many times. What it binds is not known. Trimming took 5 bases from V and 7 from J, leaving 20 bases between them. The CDR3 loop spans 15 amino acids. Germline CDR1 and CDR2: SGHAT and FQNNGV. The single heparinised draw taken from each donor contained around 100 mL of blood on average. Each of the CD4+ naive, central memory, regulatory and stem cell-like memory populations was sorted via CD45RO/CCR7/CD25/CD127/CD95/CD27. Expressed TCRB transcripts were sequenced because the entire RNA isolate underwent reverse transcription. Sequenced by immunoSEQ multiplex PCR; TCRdb stores in-frame clones only, minus some. The sample includes 300,000 to 400,000 clones, roughly a tenth of them seen just once.

The sequence was collected from a man aged 25 to 40 with type 1 diabetes. The sequencing input was central memory CD4+ T cells from blood. The chain has TRBV11-2 and TRBJ2-5, with D perhaps matching TRBD2 (5 bases). This chain's CDR3 is CASSQVEGSRGTQYF. CDR3 sequence (DNA): TGTGCCAGCAGCCAGGTAGAGGGCTCCCGGGGGACCCAGTACTTC.